One sample yielded the 9 T cell receptor beta chains listed below, sequenced in a study of blood T cell repertoires in COVID-19. TCRdb's table, derived via immunoSEQ multiplex PCR, lists solely in-frame clones and lacks some. Among about 320,000 clones listed, less than 85% were seen once. The specimen sequenced was PBMCs or T cells enriched from blood (not recorded which). All receptors derive from a woman in her 30s who had been exposed to COVID-19.

This chain uses TRBV27 with TRBJ2-4, with TRBD1 identical over 9 bases. CDR1 is MNHEY, CDR2 SMNVEV, per germline (reference sequence). With V trimmed by 5 bases and J by 2 bases, 13 bases remained unmatched. This CDR3 comprises 18 residues. CDR3 in DNA: TGTGCCAGCAGTCGCGGAACAATACAGGGGGCGACCAAAAACATTCAGTACTTC. This sequence encodes CASSRGTIQGATKNIQYF.

Comment on this clone: Its ends do not fully match the called genes, so a read error is possible. The chain joins TRBV7-7 to TRBJ2-2; weak D call: TRBD1 (5 bases). Per germline, CDR1 SSHAT and CDR2 FNYEAQ (reference sequence). This CDR3 spans 15 amino acids. For the CDR3, the DNA is TGTGCTAGCAGCTTAGTCAGGGCGAACACCGGGGAGCTGTTTTTT. Translated: CASSLVRANTGELFF.

The V and J genes are TRBV24-1 and TRBJ1-1, with TRBD1 matching over 7 bases. CDR3 size: 15 residues. Germline V gene lookup returns CDR1 KGHDR and CDR2 SFDVKD. J lost 9 bases, V lost 2 bases, and 11 bases had no gene match. The CDR3 DNA reads as TGTGCCACCAGTGATTCGACCGGACAGGCCACGAAAGCTTTCTTT. This codes for CATSDSTGQATKAFF.

This chain joins TRBV15 and TRBJ1-5; the D gene is possibly TRBD1 (6 bases). The V gene lost 5 bases and the J gene lost 4 bases, with 15 bases spanning the gap. The germline CDR1 and CDR2 sequences are LNHNV and YYDKDF (reference sequence). This CDR3 spans 15 amino acids. The CDR3 region is CATSAAGTMNQPQHF. Written as DNA, the CDR3 is TGTGCCACCAGCGCAGCCGGGACAATGAATCAGCCCCAGCATTTT.

The chain uses TRBV19 and TRBJ2-4; 9 bases match TRBD2. V dropped 8 bases and J dropped 5; count of bases not matched to a gene: 7. Germline CDR1 and CDR2: LNHDA and SQIVND (reference sequence). This CDR3 comprises 14 residues. For the CDR3, the DNA is TGTGCCAGTGGAAGGCGGGGGGGTGAAAACATTCAGTACTTC. Encoded protein: CASGRRGGENIQYF.

This chain uses TRBV5-4 with TRBJ2-7; 8 positions agree with TRBD2. V lost 0 bases and J lost 6; bases outside the gene matches: 8. CDR3 length equals 15 residues. Germline V lookup: CDR1 SGHNT, CDR2 YYREEE (reference sequence). The CDR3 DNA reads as TGTGCCAGCAGCTTGGGGACGGGGGGGCTGAGCGAGCAGTACTTC. Its protein product is CASSLGTGGLSEQYF.

The J gene is TRBJ2-7, the V gene TRBV7-6, with D perhaps TRBD1 (5 bases). This CDR3 comprises 14 residues. Per germline, CDR1 SGHVS and CDR2 FNYEAQ. V lost 3 bases to trimming and J lost 5 bases, with 14 bases between them. For the CDR3, the DNA is TGTGCCAGCAGCTTCTCAGGCAGGGAAGACGAGCAGTACTTC. It encodes CASSFSGREDEQYF.

The V call is TRBV7-9, the J call TRBJ1-1; 11 bases match TRBD1. J was trimmed by 0 bases and V by 5 bases; bases with no gene match: 5. Per the germline V gene, CDR1 is SEHNR and CDR2 is FQNEAQ (reference sequence). The CDR3 runs 16 residues. The CDR3 coding sequence is TGTGCCAGCAGCCAGGGACAGGGGGAGGTGAACACTGAAGCTTTCTTT. Translation: CASSQGQGEVNTEAFF.

V gene TRBV4-1 combines with J gene TRBJ2-3; D is undetermined. V shed 2 bases and J shed 0 bases, with 6 bases lying between them. CDR3 length equals 14 residues. Germline values: CDR1 MGHRA, CDR2 YSYEKL. In DNA, the CDR3 is TGCGCCAGCAGCCAACGGTCGAGCACAGATACGCAGTATTTT. Protein sequence: CASSQRSSTDTQYF.